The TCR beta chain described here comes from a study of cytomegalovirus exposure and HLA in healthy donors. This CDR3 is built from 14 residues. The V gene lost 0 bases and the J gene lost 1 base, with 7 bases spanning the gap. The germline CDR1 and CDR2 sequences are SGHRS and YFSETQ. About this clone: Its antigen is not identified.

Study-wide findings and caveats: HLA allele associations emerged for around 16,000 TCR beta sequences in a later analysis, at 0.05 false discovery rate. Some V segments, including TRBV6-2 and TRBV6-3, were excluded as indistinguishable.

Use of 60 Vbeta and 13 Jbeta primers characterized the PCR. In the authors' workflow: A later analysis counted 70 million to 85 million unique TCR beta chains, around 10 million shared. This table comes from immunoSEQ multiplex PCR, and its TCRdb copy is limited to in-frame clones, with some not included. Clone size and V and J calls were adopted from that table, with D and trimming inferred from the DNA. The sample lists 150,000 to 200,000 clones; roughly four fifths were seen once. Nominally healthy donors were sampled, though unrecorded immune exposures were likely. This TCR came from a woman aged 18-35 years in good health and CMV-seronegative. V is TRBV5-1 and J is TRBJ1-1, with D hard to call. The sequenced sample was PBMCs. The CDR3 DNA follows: TGCGCCAGCAGCTTGGTGCCAGAGAACACTGAAGCTTTCTTT. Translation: CASSLVPENTEAFF. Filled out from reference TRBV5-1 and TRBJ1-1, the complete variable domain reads KAGVTQTPRYLIKTRGQQVTLSCSPISGHRSVSWYQQTPGQGLQFLFEYFSETQRNKGNFPGRFSGRQFSNSRSEMNVSTLELGDSALYLCASSLVPENTEAFFGQGTRLTVV.